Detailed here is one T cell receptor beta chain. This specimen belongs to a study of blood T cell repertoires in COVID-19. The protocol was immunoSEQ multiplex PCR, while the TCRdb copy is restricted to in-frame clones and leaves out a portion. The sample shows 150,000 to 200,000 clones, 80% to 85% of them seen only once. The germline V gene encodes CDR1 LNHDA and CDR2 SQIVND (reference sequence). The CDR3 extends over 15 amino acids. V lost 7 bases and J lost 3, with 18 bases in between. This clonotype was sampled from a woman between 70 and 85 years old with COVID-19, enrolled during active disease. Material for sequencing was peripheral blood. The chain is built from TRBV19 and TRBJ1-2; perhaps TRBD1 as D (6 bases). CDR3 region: CASKRDTGMDYGYTF. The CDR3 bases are TGTGCCAGTAAGCGGGACACGGGAATGGACTATGGCTACACCTTC. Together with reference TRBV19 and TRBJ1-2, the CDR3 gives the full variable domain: DGGITQSPKYLFRKEGQNVTLSCEQNLNHDAMYWYRQDPGQGLRLIYYSQIVNDFQKGDIAEGYSVSREKKESFPLTVTSAQKNPTAFYLCASKRDTGMDYGYTFGSGTRLTVV.